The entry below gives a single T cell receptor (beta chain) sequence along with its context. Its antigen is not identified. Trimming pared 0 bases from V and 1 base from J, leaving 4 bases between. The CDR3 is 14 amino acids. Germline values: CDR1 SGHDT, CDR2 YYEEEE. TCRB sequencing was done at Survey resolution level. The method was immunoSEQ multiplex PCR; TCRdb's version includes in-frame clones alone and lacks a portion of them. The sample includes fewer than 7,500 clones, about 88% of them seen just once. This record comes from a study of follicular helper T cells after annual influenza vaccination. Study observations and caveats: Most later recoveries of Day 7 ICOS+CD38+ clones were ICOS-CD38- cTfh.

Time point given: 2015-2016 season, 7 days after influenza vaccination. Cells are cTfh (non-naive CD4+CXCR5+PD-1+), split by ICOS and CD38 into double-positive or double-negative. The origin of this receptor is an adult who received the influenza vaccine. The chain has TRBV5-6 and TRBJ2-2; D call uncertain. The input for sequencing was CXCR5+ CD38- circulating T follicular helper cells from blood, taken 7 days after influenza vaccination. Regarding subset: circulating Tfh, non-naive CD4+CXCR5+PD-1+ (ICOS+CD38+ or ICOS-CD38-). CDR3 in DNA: TGTGCCAGCAGCTTGGGGGTGAACACCGGGGAGCTGTTTTTT. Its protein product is CASSLGVNTGELFF.